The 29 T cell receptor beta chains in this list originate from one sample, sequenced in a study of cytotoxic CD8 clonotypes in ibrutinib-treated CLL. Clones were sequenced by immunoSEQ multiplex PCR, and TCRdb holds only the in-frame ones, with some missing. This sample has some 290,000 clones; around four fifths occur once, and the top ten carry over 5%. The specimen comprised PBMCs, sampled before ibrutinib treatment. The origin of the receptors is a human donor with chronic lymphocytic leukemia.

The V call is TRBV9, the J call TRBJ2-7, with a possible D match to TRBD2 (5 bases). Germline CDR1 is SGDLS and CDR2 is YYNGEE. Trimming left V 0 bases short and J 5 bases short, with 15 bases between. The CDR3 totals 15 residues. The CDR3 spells CASSVENSVFNEQYF. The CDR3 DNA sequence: TGTGCCAGCAGCGTAGAGAATAGCGTCTTCAACGAGCAGTACTTC.

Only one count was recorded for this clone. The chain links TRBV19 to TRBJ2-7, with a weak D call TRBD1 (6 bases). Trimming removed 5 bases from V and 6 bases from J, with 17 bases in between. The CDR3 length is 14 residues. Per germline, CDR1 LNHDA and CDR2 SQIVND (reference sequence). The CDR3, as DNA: TGTGCCAGTAGTCCTGGTGGGGGCCTTCGCGAGCAGTACTTC. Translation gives CASSPGGGLREQYF.

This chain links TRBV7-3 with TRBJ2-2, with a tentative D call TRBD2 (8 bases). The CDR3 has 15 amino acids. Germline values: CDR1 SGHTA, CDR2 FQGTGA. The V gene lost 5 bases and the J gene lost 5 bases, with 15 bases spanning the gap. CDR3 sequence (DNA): TGTGCCAGCAGCCCCCGGGAGGGGGCTACCGGGGAGCTGTTTTTT. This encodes CASSPREGATGELFF.

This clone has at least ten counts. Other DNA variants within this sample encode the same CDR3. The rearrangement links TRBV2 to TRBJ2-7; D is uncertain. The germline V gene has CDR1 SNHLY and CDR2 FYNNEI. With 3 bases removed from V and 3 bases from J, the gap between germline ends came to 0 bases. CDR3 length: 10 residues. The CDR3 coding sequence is TGTGCCAGCAGTGACTACGAGCAGTACTTC. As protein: CASSDYEQYF. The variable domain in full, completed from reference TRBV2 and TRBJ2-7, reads EPEVTQTPSHQVTQMGQEVILRCVPISNHLYFYWYRQILGQKVEFLVSFYNNEISEKSEIFDDQFSVERPDGSNFTLKIRSTKLEDSAMYFCASSDYEQYFGPGTRLTVT.

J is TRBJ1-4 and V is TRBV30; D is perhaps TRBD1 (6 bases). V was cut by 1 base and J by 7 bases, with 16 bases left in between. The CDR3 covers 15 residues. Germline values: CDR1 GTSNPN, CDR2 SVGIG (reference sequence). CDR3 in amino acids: CAWSALAGASEKLFF. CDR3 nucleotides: TGTGCCTGGAGTGCTTTGGCAGGGGCAAGTGAAAAACTGTTTTTT.

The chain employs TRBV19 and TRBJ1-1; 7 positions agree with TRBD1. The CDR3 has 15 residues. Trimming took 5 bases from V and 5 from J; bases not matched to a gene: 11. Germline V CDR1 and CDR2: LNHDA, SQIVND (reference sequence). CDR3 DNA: TGTGCCAGTAGTCCGCTCCCAGGGGGTGGTACTGAAGCTTTCTTT. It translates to CASSPLPGGGTEAFF.

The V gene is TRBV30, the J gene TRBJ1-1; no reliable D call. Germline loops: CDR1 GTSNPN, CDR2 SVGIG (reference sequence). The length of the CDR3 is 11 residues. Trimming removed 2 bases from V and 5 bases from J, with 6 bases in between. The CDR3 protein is CAWSRGTEAFF. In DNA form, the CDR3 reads TGTGCCTGGAGTCGAGGGACTGAAGCTTTCTTT.

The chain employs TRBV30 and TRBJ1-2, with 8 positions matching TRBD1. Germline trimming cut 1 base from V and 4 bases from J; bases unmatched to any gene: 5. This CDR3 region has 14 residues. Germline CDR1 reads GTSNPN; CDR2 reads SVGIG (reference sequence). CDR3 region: CAWSGAGGVYGYTF. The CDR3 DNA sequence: TGTGCCTGGAGTGGAGCAGGGGGCGTCTATGGCTACACCTTC.

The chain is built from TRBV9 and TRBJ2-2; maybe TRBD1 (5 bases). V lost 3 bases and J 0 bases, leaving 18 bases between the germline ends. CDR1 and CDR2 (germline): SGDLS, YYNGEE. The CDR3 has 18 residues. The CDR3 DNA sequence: TGTGCCAGCAGCGCCAGACCCCTGACAGATTCGAACACCGGGGAGCTGTTTTTT. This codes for CASSARPLTDSNTGELFF.

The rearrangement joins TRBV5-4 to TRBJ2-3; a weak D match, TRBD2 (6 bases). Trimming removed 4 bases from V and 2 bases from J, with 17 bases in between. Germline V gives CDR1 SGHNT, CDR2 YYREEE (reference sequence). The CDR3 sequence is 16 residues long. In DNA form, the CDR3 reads TGTGCCAGCAGCAGAGACATGGGGGGTTACACAGATACGCAGTATTTT. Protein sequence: CASSRDMGGYTDTQYF.

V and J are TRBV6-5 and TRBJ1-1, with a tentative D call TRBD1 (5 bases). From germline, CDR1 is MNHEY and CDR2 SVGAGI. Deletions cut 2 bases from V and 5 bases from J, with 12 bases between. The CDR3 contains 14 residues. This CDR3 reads CASSYGTGSTEAFF. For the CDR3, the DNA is TGTGCCAGCAGTTACGGAACAGGCTCGACTGAAGCTTTCTTT.

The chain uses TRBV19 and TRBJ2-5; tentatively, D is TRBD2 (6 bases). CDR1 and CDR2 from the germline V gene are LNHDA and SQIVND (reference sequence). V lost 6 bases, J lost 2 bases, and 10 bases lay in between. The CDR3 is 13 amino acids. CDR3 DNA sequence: TGTGCCAGTAGCTTTCGGGGGCAAGAGACCCAGTACTTC. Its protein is CASSFRGQETQYF.

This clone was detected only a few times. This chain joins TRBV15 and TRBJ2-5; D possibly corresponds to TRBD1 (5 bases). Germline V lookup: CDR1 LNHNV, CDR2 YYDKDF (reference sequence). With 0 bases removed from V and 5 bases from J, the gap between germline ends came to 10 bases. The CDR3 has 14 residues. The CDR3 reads CATSRDRGWETQYF. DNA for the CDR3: TGTGCCACCAGCAGAGATAGGGGATGGGAGACCCAGTACTTC.

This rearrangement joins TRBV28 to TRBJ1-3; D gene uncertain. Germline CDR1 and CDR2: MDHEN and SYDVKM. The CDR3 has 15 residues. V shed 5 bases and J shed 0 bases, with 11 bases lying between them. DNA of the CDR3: TGTGCCAGCAGTAACCAGCAAAGCTCTGGAAACACCATATATTTT. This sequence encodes CASSNQQSSGNTIYF.

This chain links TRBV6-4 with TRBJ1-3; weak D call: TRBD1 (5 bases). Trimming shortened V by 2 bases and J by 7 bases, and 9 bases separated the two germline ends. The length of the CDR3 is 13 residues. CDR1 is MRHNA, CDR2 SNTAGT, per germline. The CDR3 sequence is CASSDREGNTIYF. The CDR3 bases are TGTGCCAGCAGTGACCGGGAGGGGAACACCATATATTTT.

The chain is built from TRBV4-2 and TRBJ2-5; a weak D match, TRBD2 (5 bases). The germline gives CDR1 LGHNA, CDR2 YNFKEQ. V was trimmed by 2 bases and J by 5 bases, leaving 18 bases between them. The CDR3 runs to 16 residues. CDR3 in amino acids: CASSQLPGNLVETQYF. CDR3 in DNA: TGTGCCAGCAGCCAACTCCCGGGAAACCTGGTGGAGACCCAGTACTTC.

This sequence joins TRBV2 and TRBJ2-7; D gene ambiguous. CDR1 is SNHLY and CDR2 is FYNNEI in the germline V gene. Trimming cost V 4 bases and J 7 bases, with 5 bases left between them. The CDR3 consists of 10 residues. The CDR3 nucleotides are TGTGCCAGCAGTGGTCGAGAGCAGTACTTC. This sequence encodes CASSGREQYF.

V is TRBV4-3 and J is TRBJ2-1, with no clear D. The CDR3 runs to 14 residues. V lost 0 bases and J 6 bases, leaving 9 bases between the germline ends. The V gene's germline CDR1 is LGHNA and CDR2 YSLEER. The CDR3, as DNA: TGCGCCAGCAGCCAAGATCGAGCAAGCAATGAGCAGTTCTTC. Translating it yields CASSQDRASNEQFF.

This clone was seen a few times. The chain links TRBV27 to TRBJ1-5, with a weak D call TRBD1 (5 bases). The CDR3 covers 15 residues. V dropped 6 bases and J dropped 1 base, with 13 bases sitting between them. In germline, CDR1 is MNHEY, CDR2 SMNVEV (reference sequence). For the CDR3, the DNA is TGTGCCAGCAGCCCGGTTGGGGGGAGCAATCAGCCCCAGCATTTT. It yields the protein CASSPVGGSNQPQHF.

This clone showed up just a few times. CDR3 amino acids: CASSEMIRGYTF. The CDR3 DNA is TGTGCCAGCAGTGAAATGATCCGTGGCTACACCTTC. The chain uses TRBV25-1 and TRBJ1-2, with D uncertain. V was clipped by 2 bases and J by 7 bases, with 8 bases between them. In germline, CDR1 is MGHDK, CDR2 SYGVNS. The CDR3 sequence is 12 residues long.

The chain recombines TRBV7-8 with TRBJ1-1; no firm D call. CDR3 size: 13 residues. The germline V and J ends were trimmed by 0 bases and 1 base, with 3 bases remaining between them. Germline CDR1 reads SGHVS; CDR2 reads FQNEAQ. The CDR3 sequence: CASSLAENTEAFF. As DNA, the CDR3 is TGTGCCAGCAGCTTAGCAGAGAACACTGAAGCTTTCTTT.

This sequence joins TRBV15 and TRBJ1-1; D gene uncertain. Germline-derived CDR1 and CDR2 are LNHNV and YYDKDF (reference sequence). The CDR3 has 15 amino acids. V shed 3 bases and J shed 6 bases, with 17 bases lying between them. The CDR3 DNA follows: TGTGCCACCAGCAGCGTCCCCTCGATTAATCCTGAAGCTTTCTTT. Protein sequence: CATSSVPSINPEAFF. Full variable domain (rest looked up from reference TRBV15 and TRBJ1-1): DAMVIQNPRYQVTQFGKPVTLSCSQTLNHNVMYWYQQKSSQAPKLLFHYYDKDFNNEADTPDNFQSRRPNTSFCFLDIRSPGLGDTAMYLCATSSVPSINPEAFFGQGTRLTVV.

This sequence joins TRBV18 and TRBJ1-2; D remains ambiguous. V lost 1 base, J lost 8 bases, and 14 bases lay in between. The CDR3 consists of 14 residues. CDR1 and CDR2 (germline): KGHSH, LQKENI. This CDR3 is CASSPRHGGRGYTF. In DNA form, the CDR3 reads TGTGCCAGCTCACCACGTCACGGCGGGCGAGGCTACACCTTC.

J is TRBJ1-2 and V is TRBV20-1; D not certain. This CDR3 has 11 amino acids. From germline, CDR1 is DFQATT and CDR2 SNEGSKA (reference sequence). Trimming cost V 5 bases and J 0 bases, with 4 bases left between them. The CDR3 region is CSAYSNYGYTF. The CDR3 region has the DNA TGCAGTGCTTACTCTAACTATGGCTACACCTTC.

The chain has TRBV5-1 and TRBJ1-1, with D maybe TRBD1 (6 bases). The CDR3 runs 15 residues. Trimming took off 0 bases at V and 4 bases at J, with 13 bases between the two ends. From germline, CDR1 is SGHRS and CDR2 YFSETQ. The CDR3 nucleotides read TGCGCCAGCAGCTTGGCCAATGGGGGCGGCACTGAAGCTTTCTTT. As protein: CASSLANGGGTEAFF.

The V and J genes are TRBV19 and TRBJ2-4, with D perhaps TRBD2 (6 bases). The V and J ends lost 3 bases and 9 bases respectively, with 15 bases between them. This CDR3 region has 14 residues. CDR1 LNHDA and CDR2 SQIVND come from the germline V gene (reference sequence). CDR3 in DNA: TGTGCCAGTAGTATTGGGTCTAGCGAGAGCATTCAGTACTTC. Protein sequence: CASSIGSSESIQYF.

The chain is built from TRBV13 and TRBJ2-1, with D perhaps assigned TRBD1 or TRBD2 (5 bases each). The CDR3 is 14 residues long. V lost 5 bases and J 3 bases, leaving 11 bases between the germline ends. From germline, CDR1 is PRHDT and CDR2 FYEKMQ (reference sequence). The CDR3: CASSPQGVYNEQFF. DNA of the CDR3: TGTGCCAGCAGCCCCCAGGGAGTCTACAATGAGCAGTTCTTC.

CDR3 loop: CASSLLQGAGTEAFF. CDR3 DNA: TGTGCCAGCAGTTTGTTACAGGGGGCAGGAACTGAAGCTTTCTTT. The J gene is TRBJ1-1, the V gene TRBV27; 9 bases line up with TRBD1. With V trimmed by 3 bases and J by 5 bases, 7 bases remained unmatched. CDR3 length: 15 amino acids. Germline assignment: CDR1 MNHEY and CDR2 SMNVEV (reference sequence).

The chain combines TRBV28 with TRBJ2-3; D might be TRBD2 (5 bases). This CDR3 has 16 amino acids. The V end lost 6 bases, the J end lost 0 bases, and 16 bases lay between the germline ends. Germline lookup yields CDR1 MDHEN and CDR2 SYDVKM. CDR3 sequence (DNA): TGTGCCAGCAGGGGGTCGGTAGCGACTAGCACAGATACGCAGTATTTT. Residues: CASRGSVATSTDTQYF.